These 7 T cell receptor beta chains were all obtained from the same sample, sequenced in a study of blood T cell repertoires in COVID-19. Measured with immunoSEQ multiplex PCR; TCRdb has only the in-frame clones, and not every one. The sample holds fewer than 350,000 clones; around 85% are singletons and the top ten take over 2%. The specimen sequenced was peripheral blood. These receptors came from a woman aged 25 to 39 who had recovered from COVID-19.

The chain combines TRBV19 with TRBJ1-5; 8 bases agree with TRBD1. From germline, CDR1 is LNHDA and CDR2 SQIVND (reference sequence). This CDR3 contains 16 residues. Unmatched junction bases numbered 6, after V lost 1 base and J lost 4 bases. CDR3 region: CASSIGSRGRNQPQHF. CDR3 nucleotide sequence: TGTGCCAGTAGTATAGGCTCCAGGGGGCGAAATCAGCCCCAGCATTTT.

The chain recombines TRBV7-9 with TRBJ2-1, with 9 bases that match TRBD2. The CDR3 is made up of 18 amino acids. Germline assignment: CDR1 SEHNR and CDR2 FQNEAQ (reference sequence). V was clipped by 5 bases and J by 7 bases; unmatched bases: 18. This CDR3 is CASSIQDGNSGSWNEQFF. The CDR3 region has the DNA TGTGCCAGCAGCATCCAGGATGGGAATAGCGGGAGTTGGAATGAGCAGTTCTTC.

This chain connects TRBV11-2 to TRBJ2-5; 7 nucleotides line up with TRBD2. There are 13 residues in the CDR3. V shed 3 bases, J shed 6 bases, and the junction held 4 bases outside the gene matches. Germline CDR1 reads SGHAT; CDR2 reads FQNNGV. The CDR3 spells CASSLGGWQTQYF. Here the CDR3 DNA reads TGTGCCAGCAGCTTGGGGGGGTGGCAGACCCAGTACTTC.

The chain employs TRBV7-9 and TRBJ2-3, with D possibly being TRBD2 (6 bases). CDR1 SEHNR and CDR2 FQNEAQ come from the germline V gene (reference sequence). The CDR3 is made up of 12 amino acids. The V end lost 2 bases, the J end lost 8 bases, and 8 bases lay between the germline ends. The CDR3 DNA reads TGTGCCAGCAGCTTACGGGGAGGTACGCAGTATTTT. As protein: CASSLRGGTQYF.

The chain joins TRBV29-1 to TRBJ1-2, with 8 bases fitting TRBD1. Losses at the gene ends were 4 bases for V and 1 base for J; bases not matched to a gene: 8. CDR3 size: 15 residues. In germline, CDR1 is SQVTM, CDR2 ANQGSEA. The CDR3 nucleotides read TGCAGCGTTGCCAAAGGACAGGGATATAACTATGGCTACACCTTC. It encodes CSVAKGQGYNYGYTF.

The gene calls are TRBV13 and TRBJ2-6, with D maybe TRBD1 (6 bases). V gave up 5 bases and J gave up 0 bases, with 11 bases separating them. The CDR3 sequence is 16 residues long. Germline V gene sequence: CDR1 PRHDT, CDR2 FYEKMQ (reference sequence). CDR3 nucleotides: TGTGCCAGCAGCCTCACAGGGTACTCTGGGGCCAACGTCCTGACTTTC. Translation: CASSLTGYSGANVLTF.

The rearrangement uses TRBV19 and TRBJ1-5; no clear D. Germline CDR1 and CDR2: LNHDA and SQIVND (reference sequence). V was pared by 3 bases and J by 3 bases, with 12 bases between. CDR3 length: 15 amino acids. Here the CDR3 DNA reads TGTGCCAGTAGTATTGGCGGGGAGGTCAATCAGCCCCAGCATTTT. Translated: CASSIGGEVNQPQHF.